This T cell receptor (beta chain) was sequenced in a study of T-cell memory formation after mild COVID-19. The CDR3 extends over 16 amino acids. The V gene's germline CDR1 is MNHEY and CDR2 SVGAGI. Losses at the gene ends were 4 bases for V and 2 bases for J; bases not matched to a gene: 6. Findings of the study overall: There was a balanced CD4/CD8 profile in clones contracting day 15 to 85, and later expanders leaned CD4+. Chiefly within CM and EM were the contracting CD4+ clones; CD8+ ones were within EMRA. Pre-infection memory harbored some responding clones, suggesting cross-reactive memory joined.

The table lists this clonotype with a few counts. Its cognate antigen is unknown. TCRdb reanalysed the 5' RACE reads using MiXCR and keeps one entry per CDR3 protein. Of under 350,000 distinct CDR3 sequences listed, around 15% are singletons. Input material: PBMCs or a T cell subset sorted from them (not recorded which). The gene calls are TRBV6-5 and TRBJ1-2, with 11 bases identical to TRBD1. The receptor comes from a man aged 18 to 30 who had mild COVID-19 (a few samples of this study predate the infection). Cell type and time point are not known. CDR3 loop: CASSSIGQGANYGYTF. The CDR3 DNA reads TGTGCCAGCAGTTCTATCGGACAGGGGGCGAACTATGGCTACACCTTC.